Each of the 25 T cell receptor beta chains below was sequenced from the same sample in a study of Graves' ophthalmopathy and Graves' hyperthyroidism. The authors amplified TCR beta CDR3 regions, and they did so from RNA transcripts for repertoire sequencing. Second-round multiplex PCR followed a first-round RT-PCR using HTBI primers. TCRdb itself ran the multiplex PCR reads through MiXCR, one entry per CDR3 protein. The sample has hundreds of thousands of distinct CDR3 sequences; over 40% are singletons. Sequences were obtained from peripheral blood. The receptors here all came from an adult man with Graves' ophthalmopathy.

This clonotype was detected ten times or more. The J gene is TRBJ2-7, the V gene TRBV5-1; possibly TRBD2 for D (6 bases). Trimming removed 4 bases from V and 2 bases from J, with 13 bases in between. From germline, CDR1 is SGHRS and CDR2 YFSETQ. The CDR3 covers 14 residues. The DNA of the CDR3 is TGCGCCAGCAGCGCGGCGGGGTCGGCCTACGAGCAGTACTTC. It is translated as CASSAAGSAYEQYF.

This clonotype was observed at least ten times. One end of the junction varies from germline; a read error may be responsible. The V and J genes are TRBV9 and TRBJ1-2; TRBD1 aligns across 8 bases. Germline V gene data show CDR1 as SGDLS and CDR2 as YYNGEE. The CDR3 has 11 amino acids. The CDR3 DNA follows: TGTGCCAGCAGCGCCGACAGGGGATGGGCATTC. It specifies CASSADRGWAF.

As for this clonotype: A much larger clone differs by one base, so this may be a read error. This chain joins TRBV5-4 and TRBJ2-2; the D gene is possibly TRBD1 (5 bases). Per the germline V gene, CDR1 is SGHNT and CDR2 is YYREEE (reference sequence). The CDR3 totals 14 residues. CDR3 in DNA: TGTGCCGGCAGCTTAAGCCAGGGCACCGGGGAGCTGTTTTTT. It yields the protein CAGSLSQGTGELFF.

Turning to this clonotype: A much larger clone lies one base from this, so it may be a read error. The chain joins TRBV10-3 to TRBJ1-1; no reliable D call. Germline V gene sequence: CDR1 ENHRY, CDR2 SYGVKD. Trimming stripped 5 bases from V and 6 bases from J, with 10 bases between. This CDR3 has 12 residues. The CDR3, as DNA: TGTGCCATCAGTTCCCCCCGTTCTGAAGCTTTCTTT. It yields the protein CAISSPRSEAFF.

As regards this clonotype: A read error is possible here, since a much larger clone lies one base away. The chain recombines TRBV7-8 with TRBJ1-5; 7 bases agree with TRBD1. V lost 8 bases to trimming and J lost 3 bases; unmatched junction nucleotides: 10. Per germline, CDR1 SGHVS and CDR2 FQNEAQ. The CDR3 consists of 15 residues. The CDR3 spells CASGSTGQSNQPQHF. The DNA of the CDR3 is TGTGCCAGCGGCTCGACGGGACAGTCCAATCAGCCCCAGCATTTT.

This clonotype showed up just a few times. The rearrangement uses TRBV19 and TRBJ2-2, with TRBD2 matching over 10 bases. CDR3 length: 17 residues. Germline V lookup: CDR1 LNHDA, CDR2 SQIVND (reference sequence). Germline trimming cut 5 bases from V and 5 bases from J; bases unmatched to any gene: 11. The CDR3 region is CASSLTPGLAITGELFF. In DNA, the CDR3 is TGTGCCAGTAGTCTAACCCCGGGACTAGCGATTACCGGGGAGCTGTTTTTT.

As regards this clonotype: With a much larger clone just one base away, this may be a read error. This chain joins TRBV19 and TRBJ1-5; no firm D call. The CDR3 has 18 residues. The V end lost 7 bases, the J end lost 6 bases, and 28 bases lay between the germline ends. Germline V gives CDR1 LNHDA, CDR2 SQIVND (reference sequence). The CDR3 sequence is CASTPGGQSLWYGQPQHF. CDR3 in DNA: TGTGCCAGTACCCCGGGAGGCCAGAGCCTTTGGTACGGTCAGCCCCAGCATTTT.

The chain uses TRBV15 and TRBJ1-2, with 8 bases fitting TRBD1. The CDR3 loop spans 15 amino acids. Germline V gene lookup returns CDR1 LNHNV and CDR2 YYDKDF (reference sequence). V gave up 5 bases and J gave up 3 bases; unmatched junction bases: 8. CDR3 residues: CATSVTGQGDYGYTF. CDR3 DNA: TGTGCCACCAGCGTTACCGGACAGGGAGACTATGGCTACACCTTC.

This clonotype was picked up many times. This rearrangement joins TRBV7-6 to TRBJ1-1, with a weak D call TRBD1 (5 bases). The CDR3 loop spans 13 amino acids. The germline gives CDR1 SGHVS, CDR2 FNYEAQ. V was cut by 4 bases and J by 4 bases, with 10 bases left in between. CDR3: CASSWGEGTEAFF. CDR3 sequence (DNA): TGTGCCAGCAGCTGGGGGGAGGGCACTGAAGCTTTCTTT.

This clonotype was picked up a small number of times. CDR3 bases: TGCGCCAGCAGCCAAGATGCGCTAGTTGGGGAGACCCAGTACTTC. It translates to CASSQDALVGETQYF. The rearrangement links TRBV4-3 to TRBJ2-5; D not resolved. Trimming shortened V by 0 bases and J by 5 bases, and 13 bases separated the two germline ends. CDR1 is LGHNA, CDR2 YSLEER, per germline. This CDR3 has 15 residues.

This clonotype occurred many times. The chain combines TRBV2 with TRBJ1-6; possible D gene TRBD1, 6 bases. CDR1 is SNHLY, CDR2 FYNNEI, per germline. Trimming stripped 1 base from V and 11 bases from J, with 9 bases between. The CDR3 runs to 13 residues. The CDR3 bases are TGTGCCAGCAGTGAAGAGGACAGTACACCCCTCCACTTT. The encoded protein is CASSEEDSTPLHF.

The CDR3, as DNA: TGCAGCGGACGGACAGGGCCCTACGAGCAGTACTTC. It specifies CSGRTGPYEQYF. The chain carries TRBV29-1 and TRBJ2-5, with TRBD1 identical over 8 bases. TRBJ2-7 matches the DNA end more closely, so the J call is doubtful. This CDR3 region has 12 residues. Germline V gives CDR1 SQVTM, CDR2 ANQGSEA.

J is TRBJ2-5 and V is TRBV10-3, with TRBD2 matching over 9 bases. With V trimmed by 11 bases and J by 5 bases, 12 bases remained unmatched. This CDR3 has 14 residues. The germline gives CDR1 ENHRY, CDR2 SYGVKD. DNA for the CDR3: TGTGCCGGCAGCTGGACTAGCGAAGGGGAGACCCAGTACTTC. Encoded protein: CAGSWTSEGETQYF.

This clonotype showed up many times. Written as DNA, the CDR3 is TGCAGTGCTCGGGACCCCCGCCAGGACGAGCAGTACTTC. As protein: CSARDPRQDEQYF. V usage is TRBV20-1 and J usage is TRBJ2-7; D is possibly TRBD1 or TRBD2 (5 bases each). V lost 5 bases to trimming and J lost 5 bases, with 16 bases between them. The CDR3 sequence is 13 residues long. CDR1 and CDR2 from the germline V gene are DFQATT and SNEGSKA (reference sequence).

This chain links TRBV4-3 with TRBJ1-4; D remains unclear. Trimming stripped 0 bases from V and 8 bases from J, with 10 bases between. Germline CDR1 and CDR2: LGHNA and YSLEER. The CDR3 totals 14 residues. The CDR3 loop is CASSQEGGEEKLFF. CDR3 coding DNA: TGCGCCAGCAGCCAAGAAGGCGGGGAAGAAAAACTGTTTTTT.

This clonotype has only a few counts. Here the CDR3 DNA reads TGTGCCAGTTCTACCTGGAACCGGGACAGGGAGTCCTACGAGCAGTACTTC. Translated, it gives CASSTWNRDRESYEQYF. The gene calls are TRBV6-5 and TRBJ2-7, with 9 bases lining up with TRBD1. The CDR3 sequence is 17 residues long. The V gene end was trimmed by 9 bases and the J gene end by 1 base; junction bases not matched to a gene: 16. Per germline, CDR1 MNHEY and CDR2 SVGAGI.

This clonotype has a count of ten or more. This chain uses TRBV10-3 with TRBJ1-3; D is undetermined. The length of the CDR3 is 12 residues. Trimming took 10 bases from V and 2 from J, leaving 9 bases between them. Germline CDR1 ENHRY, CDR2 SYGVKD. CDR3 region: CATGGTGNTIYF. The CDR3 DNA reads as TGTGCCACCGGAGGGACTGGAAACACCATATATTTT.

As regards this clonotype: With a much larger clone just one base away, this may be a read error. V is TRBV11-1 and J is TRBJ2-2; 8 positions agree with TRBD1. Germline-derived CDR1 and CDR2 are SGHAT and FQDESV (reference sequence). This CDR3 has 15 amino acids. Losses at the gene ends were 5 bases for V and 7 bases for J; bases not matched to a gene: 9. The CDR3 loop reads CASSPETGEVGELFF. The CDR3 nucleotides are TGTGCCAGCAGCCCCGAGACAGGGGAAGTCGGGGAGCTGTTTTTT.

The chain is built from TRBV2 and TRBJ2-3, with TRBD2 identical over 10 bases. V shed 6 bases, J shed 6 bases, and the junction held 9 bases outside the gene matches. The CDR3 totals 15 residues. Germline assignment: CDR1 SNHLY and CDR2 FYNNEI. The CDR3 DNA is TGTGCCAGCAGCGAACTAGCGGGGAAGGGGGATACGCAGTATTTT. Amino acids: CASSELAGKGDTQYF.

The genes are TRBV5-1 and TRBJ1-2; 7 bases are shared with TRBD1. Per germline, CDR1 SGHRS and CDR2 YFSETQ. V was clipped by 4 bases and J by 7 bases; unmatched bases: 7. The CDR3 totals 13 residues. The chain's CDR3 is CASSPPGQLGYTF. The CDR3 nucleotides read TGCGCCAGCAGCCCCCCGGGACAGCTTGGCTACACCTTC.

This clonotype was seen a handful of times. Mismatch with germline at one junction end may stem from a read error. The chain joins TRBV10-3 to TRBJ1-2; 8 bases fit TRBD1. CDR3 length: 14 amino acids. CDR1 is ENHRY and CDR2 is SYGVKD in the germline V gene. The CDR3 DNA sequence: TGTGCCAGCAGTTACGCCCAGGGGGCGCGGGGCTACACCTTC. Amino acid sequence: CASSYAQGARGYTF.

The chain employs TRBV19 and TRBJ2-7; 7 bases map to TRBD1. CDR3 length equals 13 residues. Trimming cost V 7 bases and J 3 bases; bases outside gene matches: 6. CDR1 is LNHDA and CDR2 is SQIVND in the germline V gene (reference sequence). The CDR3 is CASNQQGFYEQYF. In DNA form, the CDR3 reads TGTGCCAGTAATCAACAGGGGTTCTACGAGCAGTACTTC.

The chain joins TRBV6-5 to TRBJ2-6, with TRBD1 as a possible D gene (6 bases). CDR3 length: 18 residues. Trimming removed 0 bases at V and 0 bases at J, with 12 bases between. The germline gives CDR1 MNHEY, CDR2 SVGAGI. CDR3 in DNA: TGTGCCAGCAGTTACTCAGGACAGATCTACTCTGGGGCCAACGTCCTGACTTTC. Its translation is CASSYSGQIYSGANVLTF.

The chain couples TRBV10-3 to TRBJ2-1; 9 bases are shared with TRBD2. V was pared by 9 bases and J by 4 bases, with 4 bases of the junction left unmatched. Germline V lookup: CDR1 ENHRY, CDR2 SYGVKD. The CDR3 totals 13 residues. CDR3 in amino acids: CAISGGPYNEQFF. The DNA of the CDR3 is TGTGCCATTAGCGGGGGCCCGTACAATGAGCAGTTCTTC.

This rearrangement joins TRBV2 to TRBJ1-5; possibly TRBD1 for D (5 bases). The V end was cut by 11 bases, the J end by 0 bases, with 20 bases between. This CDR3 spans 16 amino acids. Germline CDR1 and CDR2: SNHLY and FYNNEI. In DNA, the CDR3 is TGTGCCCACCGCGGAGGCAGGGAGCATAGCAATCAGCCCCAGCATTTT. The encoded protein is CAHRGGREHSNQPQHF.